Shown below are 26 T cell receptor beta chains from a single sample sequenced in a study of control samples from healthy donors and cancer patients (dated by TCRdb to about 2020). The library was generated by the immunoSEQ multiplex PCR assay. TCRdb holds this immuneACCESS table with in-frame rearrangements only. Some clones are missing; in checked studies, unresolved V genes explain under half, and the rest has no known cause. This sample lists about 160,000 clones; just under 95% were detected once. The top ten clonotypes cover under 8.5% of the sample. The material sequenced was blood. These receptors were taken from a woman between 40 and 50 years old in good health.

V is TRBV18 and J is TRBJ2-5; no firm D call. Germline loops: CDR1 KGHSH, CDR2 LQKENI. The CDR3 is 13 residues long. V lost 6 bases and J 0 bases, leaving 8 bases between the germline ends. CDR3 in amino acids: CASSNRNQETQYF. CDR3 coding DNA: TGTGCCAGCTCGAATAGAAACCAAGAGACCCAGTACTTC.

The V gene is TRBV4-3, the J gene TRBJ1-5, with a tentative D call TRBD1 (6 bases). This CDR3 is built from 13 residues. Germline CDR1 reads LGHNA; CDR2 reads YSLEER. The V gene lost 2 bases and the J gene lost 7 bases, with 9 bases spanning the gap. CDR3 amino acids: CASSQIQGQPQHF. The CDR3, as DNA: TGCGCCAGCAGCCAAATACAGGGACAGCCCCAGCATTTT.

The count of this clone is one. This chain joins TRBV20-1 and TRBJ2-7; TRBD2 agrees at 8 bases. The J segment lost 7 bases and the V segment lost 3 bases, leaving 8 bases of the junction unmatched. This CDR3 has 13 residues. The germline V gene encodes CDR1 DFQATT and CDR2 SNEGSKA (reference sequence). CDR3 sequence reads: CSASIEREREQYF. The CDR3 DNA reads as TGCAGTGCTAGTATCGAGCGGGAGCGGGAGCAGTACTTC.

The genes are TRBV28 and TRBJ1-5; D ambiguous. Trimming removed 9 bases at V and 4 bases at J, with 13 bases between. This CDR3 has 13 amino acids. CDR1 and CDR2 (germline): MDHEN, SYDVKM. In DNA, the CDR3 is TGTGCCAGTGCTCGGGGAATAAATCAGCCCCAGCATTTT. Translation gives CASARGINQPQHF.

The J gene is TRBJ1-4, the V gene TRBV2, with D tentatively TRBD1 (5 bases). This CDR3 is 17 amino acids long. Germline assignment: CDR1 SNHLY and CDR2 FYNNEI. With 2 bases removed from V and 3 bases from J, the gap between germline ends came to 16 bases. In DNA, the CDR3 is TGTGCCAGCAGTGAAAACCACCCAGGGAGCTCTAATGAAAAACTGTTTTTT. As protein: CASSENHPGSSNEKLFF.

This CDR3 is CASSLFGPPKDTQYF. CDR3 coding DNA: TGTGCCAGCAGTTTATTCGGGCCTCCTAAAGATACGCAGTATTTT. J is TRBJ2-3 and V is TRBV6-2 or TRBV6-3, with D unresolved. Germline lookup yields CDR1 MNHEY and CDR2 SVGEGT. Trimming took 4 bases from V and 5 from J, leaving 16 bases between them. This CDR3 is built from 15 residues.

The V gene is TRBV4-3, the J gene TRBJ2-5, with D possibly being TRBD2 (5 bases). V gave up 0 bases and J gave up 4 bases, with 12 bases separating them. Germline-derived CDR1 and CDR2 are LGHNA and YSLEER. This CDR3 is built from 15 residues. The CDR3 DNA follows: TGCGCCAGCAGCCAAGATTTCGGGGAATCAGAGACCCAGTACTTC. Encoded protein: CASSQDFGESETQYF.

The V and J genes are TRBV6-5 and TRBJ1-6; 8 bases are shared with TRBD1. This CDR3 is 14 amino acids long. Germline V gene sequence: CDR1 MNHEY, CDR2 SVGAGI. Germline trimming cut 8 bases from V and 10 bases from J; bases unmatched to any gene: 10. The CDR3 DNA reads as TGTGCCAGCCTTCAGACAGGGGAAATCTCACCCCTCCACTTT. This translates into CASLQTGEISPLHF.

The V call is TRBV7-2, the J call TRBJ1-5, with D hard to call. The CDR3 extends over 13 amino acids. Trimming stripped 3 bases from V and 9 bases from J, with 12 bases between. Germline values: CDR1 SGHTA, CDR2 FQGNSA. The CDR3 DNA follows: TGTGCCAGCAGCTTTGGTGCGGCTTCGCCCCAGCATTTT. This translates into CASSFGAASPQHF.

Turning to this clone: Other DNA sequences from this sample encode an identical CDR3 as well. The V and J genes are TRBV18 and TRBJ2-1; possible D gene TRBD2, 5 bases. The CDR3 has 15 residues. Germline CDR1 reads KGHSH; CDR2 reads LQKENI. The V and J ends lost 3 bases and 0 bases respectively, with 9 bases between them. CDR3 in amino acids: CASSPRGSSYNEQFF. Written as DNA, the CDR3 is TGTGCCAGCTCACCTCGAGGGAGCTCCTACAATGAGCAGTTCTTC.

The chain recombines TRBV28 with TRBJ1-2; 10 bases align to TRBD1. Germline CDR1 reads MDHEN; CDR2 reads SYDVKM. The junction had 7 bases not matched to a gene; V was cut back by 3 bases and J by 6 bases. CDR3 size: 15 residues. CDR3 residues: CASSFGRQGADGYTF. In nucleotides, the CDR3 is TGTGCCAGCAGTTTTGGGCGACAGGGGGCGGATGGCTACACCTTC.

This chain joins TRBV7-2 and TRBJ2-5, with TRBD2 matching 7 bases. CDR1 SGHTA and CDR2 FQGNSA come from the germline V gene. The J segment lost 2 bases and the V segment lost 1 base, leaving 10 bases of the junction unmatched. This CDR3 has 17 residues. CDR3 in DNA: TGTGCCAGCAGCTTAGTTCGCCGACTAGCTCTGCAAGAGACCCAGTACTTC. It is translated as CASSLVRRLALQETQYF.

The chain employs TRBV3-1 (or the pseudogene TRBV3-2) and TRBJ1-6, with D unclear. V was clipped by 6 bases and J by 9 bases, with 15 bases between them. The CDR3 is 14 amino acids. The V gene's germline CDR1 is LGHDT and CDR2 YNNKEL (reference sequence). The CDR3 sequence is CASRALGRSSPLHF. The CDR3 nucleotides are TGTGCCAGCAGGGCCCTCGGACGGTCTTCACCCCTCCACTTT.

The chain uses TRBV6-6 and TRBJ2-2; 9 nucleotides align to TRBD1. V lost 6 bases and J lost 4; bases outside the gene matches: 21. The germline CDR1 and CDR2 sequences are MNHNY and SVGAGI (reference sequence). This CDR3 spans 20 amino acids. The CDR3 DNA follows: TGTGCCAGCAGCCGACAGCGACAGGGGGTAAACCCCCTCCTCACCGGGGAGCTGTTTTTT. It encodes CASSRQRQGVNPLLTGELFF.

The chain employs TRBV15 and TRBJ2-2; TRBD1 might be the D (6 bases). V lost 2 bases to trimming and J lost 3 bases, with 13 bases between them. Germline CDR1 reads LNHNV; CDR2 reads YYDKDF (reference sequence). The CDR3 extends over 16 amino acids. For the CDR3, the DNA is TGTGCCACCAGCAGAAGGGGGTCCGGGGACACCGGGGAGCTGTTTTTT. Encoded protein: CATSRRGSGDTGELFF.

The CDR3 nucleotides read TGTGCCAGCAGCGCTGAGGGGACAGGGGGAAACACCATATATTTT. Translation: CASSAEGTGGNTIYF. V gene TRBV9 combines with J gene TRBJ1-3; TRBD1 agrees at 9 bases. This CDR3 contains 15 residues. The ends lost 3 bases at V and 4 bases at J; junction bases unmatched: 5. Germline CDR1 SGDLS, CDR2 YYNGEE.

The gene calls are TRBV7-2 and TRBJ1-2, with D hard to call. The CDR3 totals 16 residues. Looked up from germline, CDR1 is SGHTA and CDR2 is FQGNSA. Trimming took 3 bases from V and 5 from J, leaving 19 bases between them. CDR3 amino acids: CASSLVSGSAWYGYTF. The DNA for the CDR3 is TGTGCCAGCAGCTTGGTATCAGGCTCGGCTTGGTATGGCTACACCTTC.

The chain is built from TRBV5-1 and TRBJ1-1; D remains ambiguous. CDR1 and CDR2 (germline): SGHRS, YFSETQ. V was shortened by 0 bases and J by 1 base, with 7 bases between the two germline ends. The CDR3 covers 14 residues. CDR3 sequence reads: CASSLAQRNTEAFF. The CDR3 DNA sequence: TGCGCCAGCAGCTTGGCACAGAGGAACACTGAAGCTTTCTTT.

CDR3 sequence (DNA): TGTGCCTGGAACAGGGGGCGTAGCTATGGCTACACCTTC. Amino acid sequence: CAWNRGRSYGYTF. The V call is TRBV30, the J call TRBJ1-2; 9 nucleotides line up with TRBD1. The CDR3 is 13 residues long. The V segment lost 4 bases and the J segment 4 bases; nucleotides outside the gene matches: 4. The germline gives CDR1 GTSNPN, CDR2 SVGIG (reference sequence).

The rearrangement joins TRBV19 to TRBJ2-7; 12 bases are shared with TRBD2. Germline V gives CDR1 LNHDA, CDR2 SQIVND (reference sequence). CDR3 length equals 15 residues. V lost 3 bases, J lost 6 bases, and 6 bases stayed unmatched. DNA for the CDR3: TGTGCCAGTAGTATCTGGACTAGCGGGAAACTCGAGCAGTACTTC. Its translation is CASSIWTSGKLEQYF. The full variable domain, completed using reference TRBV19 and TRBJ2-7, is DGGITQSPKYLFRKEGQNVTLSCEQNLNHDAMYWYRQDPGQGLRLIYYSQIVNDFQKGDIAEGYSVSREKKESFPLTVTSAQKNPTAFYLCASSIWTSGKLEQYFGPGTRLTVT.

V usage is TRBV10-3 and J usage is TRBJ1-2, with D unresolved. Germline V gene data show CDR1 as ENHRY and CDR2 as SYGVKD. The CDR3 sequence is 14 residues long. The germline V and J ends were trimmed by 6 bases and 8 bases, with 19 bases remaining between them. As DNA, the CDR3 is TGTGCCATCAGCGACGGCGACTCGTTGCGCGGCTACACCTTC. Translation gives CAISDGDSLRGYTF.

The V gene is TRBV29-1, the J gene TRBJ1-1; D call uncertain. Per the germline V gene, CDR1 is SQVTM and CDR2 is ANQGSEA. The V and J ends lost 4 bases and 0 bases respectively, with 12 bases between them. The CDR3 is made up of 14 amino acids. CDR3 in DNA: TGCAGCGTTGTGGAAACATCCATGAACACTGAAGCTTTCTTT. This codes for CSVVETSMNTEAFF.

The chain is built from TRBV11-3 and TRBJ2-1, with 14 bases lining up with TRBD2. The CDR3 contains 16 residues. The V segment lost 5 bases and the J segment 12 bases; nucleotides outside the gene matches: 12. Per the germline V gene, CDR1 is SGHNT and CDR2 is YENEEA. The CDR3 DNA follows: TGTGCCAGCAGCCACGGACGGGGACTAGCGGGAGCCACGCAGTTCTTC. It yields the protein CASSHGRGLAGATQFF.

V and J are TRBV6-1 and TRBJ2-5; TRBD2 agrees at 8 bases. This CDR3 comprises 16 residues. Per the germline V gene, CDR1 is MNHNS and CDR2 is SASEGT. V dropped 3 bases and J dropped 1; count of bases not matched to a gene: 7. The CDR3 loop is CASSDLGRVGQETQYF. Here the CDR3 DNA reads TGTGCCAGCAGTGACCTCGGGAGGGTTGGCCAAGAGACCCAGTACTTC.

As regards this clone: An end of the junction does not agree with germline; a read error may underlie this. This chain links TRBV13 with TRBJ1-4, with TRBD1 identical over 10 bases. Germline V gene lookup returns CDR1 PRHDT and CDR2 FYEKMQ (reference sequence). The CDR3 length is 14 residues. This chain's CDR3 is CASSTTGGEEKLFF. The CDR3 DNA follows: TGTGCCAGCTCTACGACAGGGGGCGAAGAAAAATTGTTTTTT. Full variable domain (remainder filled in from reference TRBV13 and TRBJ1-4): AAGVIQSPRHLIKEKRETATLKCYPIPRHDTVYWYQQGPGQDPQFLISFYEKMQSDKGSIPDRFSAQQFSDYHSELNMSSLELGDSALYFCASSTTGGEEKLFFGSGTQLSVL.

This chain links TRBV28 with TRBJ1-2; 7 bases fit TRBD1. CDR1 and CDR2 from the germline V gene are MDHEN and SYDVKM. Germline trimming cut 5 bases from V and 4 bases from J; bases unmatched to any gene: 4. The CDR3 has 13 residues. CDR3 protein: CASSPRDSYGYTF. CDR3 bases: TGTGCCAGCAGTCCCCGGGACAGCTATGGCTACACCTTC.